The 14 T cell receptor beta chains presented below share a single source sample, sequenced in a study of blood T cell repertoires in COVID-19. Method: immunoSEQ multiplex PCR; TCRdb's copy keeps in-frame clones and lacks some. The top ten clones hold roughly 2.7% of a sample with some 65,000 clones, approximately 93% of them seen once. The sequencing input was peripheral blood. The source is a man aged 70 or older with active COVID-19.

The chain is built from TRBV4-1 and TRBJ1-1; D unclear. V lost 0 bases and J lost 0, with 8 bases in between. Germline lookup yields CDR1 MGHRA and CDR2 YSYEKL. The CDR3 has 15 amino acids. The DNA of the CDR3 is TGCGCCAGCAGCCAAGATGCACAACTGAACACTGAAGCTTTCTTT. Its translation is CASSQDAQLNTEAFF.

The chain has TRBV9 and TRBJ2-2; 8 bases line up with TRBD1. The CDR3 totals 16 residues. V lost 0 bases, J lost 6 bases, and 7 bases stayed unmatched. The germline V gene encodes CDR1 SGDLS and CDR2 YYNGEE. The CDR3 DNA reads as TGTGCCAGCAGCGTAGGTGCGGGACAGGTCCCCGGGGAGCTGTTTTTT. This translates into CASSVGAGQVPGELFF.

J is TRBJ2-5 and V is TRBV4-1; tentative D call: TRBD2 (6 bases). With 6 bases removed from V and 4 bases from J, the gap between germline ends came to 21 bases. CDR1 and CDR2 from the germline V gene are MGHRA and YSYEKL. This CDR3 is built from 16 residues. The CDR3 here is CASRGGQVGKGETQYF. In DNA form, the CDR3 reads TGCGCCAGCAGGGGGGGTCAGGTCGGGAAGGGAGAGACCCAGTACTTC.

This chain connects TRBV11-2 to TRBJ2-7; no definite D call. This CDR3 is built from 14 residues. The ends were cut back, 4 bases at V and 4 bases at J, with 14 bases in the middle. Germline lookup yields CDR1 SGHAT and CDR2 FQNNGV. The CDR3 spells CASSSPENRYEQYF. The CDR3 bases are TGTGCCAGCAGCTCACCGGAGAACCGTTACGAGCAGTACTTC.

This chain links TRBV18 with TRBJ1-1; D is unresolved. Germline V gives CDR1 KGHSH, CDR2 LQKENI. Trimming stripped 0 bases from V and 1 base from J, with 3 bases between. The CDR3 length is 13 residues. This CDR3 reads CASSPPANTEAFF. The DNA for the CDR3 is TGTGCCAGCTCACCACCGGCGAACACTGAAGCTTTCTTT.

This chain joins TRBV2 and TRBJ2-5, with D perhaps matching TRBD2 (6 bases). The CDR3 is 14 amino acids. The V gene's germline CDR1 is SNHLY and CDR2 FYNNEI. The V end was cut by 3 bases, the J end by 3 bases, with 11 bases between. Written as DNA, the CDR3 is TGTGCCAGCAGTGACCGTAGCGGCGAAGAGACCCAGTACTTC. This codes for CASSDRSGEETQYF.

The rearrangement uses TRBV7-2 and TRBJ1-5; D gene ambiguous. The CDR3 covers 15 residues. Deletions cut 1 base from V and 7 bases from J, with 14 bases between. Germline loops: CDR1 SGHTA, CDR2 FQGNSA. DNA for the CDR3: TGTGCCAGCAGCTTAGAAGGTCAGAGGGTACAGCCCCAGCATTTT. Residues: CASSLEGQRVQPQHF.

The V call is TRBV28, the J call TRBJ2-7; TRBD1 is a possible D gene (7 bases). The CDR3 has 16 amino acids. The V end was cut by 6 bases, the J end by 0 bases, with 18 bases between. From germline, CDR1 is MDHEN and CDR2 SYDVKM. The CDR3 DNA sequence: TGTGCCAGCAGCCCTCCCCCAGGGGGGAGCTCCTACGAGCAGTACGTC. The encoded protein is CASSPPPGGSSYEQYV.

The chain employs TRBV6-2 or TRBV6-3 and TRBJ2-1; 11 nucleotides align to TRBD2. The CDR3 contains 15 residues. J was trimmed by 5 bases and V by 4 bases; bases with no gene match: 4. CDR1 and CDR2 (germline): MNHEY, SVGEGT. The CDR3 is CASSSSGGRNNEQFF. CDR3 nucleotide sequence: TGTGCCAGCAGTTCTAGCGGGGGGCGAAACAATGAGCAGTTCTTC.

The rearrangement uses TRBV7-9 and TRBJ2-4, with D possibly TRBD2 on 5 matching bases. V was trimmed by 4 bases and J by 1 base, leaving 17 bases between them. The CDR3 spans 17 residues. Germline V gene lookup returns CDR1 SEHNR and CDR2 FQNEAQ (reference sequence). The CDR3 protein is CASSSGVTVSAKNIQYF. CDR3 nucleotide sequence: TGTGCCAGCAGCTCCGGGGTGACGGTTTCGGCCAAAAACATTCAGTACTTC.

The chain links TRBV10-1 to TRBJ2-1; D may be TRBD2 (6 bases). The CDR3 has 14 residues. V lost 6 bases, J lost 9 bases, and 18 bases lay in between. The germline gives CDR1 WNHNN, CDR2 SYGVQD (reference sequence). CDR3 residues: CASSSGRFGSEQFF. CDR3 bases: TGCGCCAGCAGCTCAGGGAGGTTTGGGAGTGAGCAGTTCTTC.

The genes are TRBV2 and TRBJ2-7; 9 bases line up with TRBD1. Germline CDR1 is SNHLY and CDR2 is FYNNEI. With V trimmed by 6 bases and J by 4 bases, 7 bases remained unmatched. This CDR3 region has 14 residues. The CDR3 nucleotides are TGTGCCAGCAGAGTGCCGGGACAGGGTTACGAGCAGTACTTC. Its translation is CASRVPGQGYEQYF.

The chain is built from TRBV6-5 and TRBJ2-1, with TRBD2 matching over 9 bases. The CDR3 spans 16 residues. Germline V gene data show CDR1 as MNHEY and CDR2 as SVGAGI. V gave up 0 bases and J gave up 15 bases; unmatched junction bases: 15. The CDR3 DNA sequence: TGTGCCAGCAGTTACTCGTGGGAGACTCGCGGGGGGGGGCGGTTCTTC. It translates to CASSYSWETRGGGRFF.

The chain has TRBV7-9 and TRBJ1-5, with 12 nucleotides matching TRBD1. The CDR3 totals 18 residues. The V gene end was trimmed by 5 bases and the J gene end by 0 bases; junction bases not matched to a gene: 8. Looked up from germline, CDR1 is SEHNR and CDR2 is FQNEAQ (reference sequence). The CDR3 protein is CASSTGTGGGFSNQPQHF. The CDR3 DNA reads TGTGCCAGCAGCACCGGGACAGGGGGCGGTTTTAGCAATCAGCCCCAGCATTTT.